The 13 T cell receptor beta chains presented below share a single source sample, sequenced in a study of T-cell reconstitution after alpha-beta-depleted transplantation in children. During its preparation, the TCRbeta library received unique molecular identifiers. One entry per CDR3 protein, called by TCRdb with MiXCR from the PCR reads. Found here are approximately 980,000 distinct CDR3 sequences, around 30% of them singletons; the top ten hold about 28%. The source material was PBMCs, mostly from graft donor cells, sampled 360 days after TCRalphabeta/CD19-depleted stem cell transplant. These receptors all come from a boy in the first two years of life who had a stem cell transplant for SCID, so the T cells may come from the graft donor.

The chain employs TRBV27 and TRBJ2-2; 7 nucleotides align to TRBD2. This CDR3 has 18 amino acids. The V and J ends lost 5 bases and 7 bases, in that order; junction bases with no gene match: 19. CDR1 is MNHEY, CDR2 SMNVEV, per germline (reference sequence). CDR3 residues: CASSLIPPSAGPHGELFF. In nucleotides, the CDR3 is TGTGCCAGCAGTCTTATCCCCCCCTCAGCGGGGCCTCACGGGGAGCTGTTTTTT.

The J gene is TRBJ1-5, the V gene TRBV20-1, with 9 bases fitting TRBD1. The CDR3 runs 15 residues. V trimming: 6 bases; J trimming: 4 bases; junction bases outside the gene matches: 10. Germline CDR1 reads DFQATT; CDR2 reads SNEGSKA (reference sequence). CDR3 DNA: TGCAGTGCCATTGTGGGGGACAGGGTTAATCAGCCCCAGCATTTT. It specifies CSAIVGDRVNQPQHF.

V gene TRBV6-5 combines with J gene TRBJ1-2; D unclear. The CDR3 has 12 residues. Germline-derived CDR1 and CDR2 are MNHEY and SVGAGI. V was shortened by 6 bases and J by 5 bases, with 10 bases between the two germline ends. This chain's CDR3 is CASRVDSYGYTF. The CDR3 nucleotides are TGTGCCAGCAGAGTGGACTCTTATGGCTACACCTTC.

A few counts support this clonotype. V is TRBV12-3 or TRBV12-4 and J is TRBJ2-1; D is possibly TRBD1 (5 bases). The CDR3 totals 11 residues. The V end was cut by 7 bases, the J end by 9 bases, with 10 bases between. CDR3 in amino acids: CASTTQGEQFF. The CDR3 bases are TGTGCCAGCACCACGCAGGGTGAGCAGTTCTTC.

This clonotype came up once. V and J are TRBV2 and TRBJ2-2; weak D call: TRBD1 (5 bases). Deletions cut 4 bases from V and 3 bases from J, with 9 bases between. In germline, CDR1 is SNHLY, CDR2 FYNNEI. This CDR3 has 14 residues. CDR3 sequence (DNA): TGTGCCAGCAGTGGGACATCTTACACCGGGGAGCTGTTTTTT. It specifies CASSGTSYTGELFF.

This clonotype was counted only a few times. The V gene is TRBV12-3 or TRBV12-4, the J gene TRBJ2-4, with D possibly being TRBD1 or TRBD2 (7 bases each). Trimming pared 2 bases from V and 3 bases from J, leaving 14 bases between. This CDR3 spans 16 amino acids. The CDR3 here is CASSLWQGEGKNIQYF. Here the CDR3 DNA reads TGTGCCAGCAGTTTATGGCAGGGGGAGGGCAAAAACATTCAGTACTTC.

The chain uses TRBV12-3 or TRBV12-4 and TRBJ2-3; 7 nucleotides align to TRBD1. The length of the CDR3 is 14 residues. V trimming: 7 bases; J trimming: 0 bases; junction bases outside the gene matches: 4. In nucleotides, the CDR3 is TGTGCCAGCAAACCGGGACAGAGCACAGATACGCAGTATTTT. Its protein product is CASKPGQSTDTQYF.

The V gene is TRBV2, the J gene TRBJ2-1; 7 bases map to TRBD2. The CDR3 runs 13 residues. The germline gives CDR1 SNHLY, CDR2 FYNNEI. The J segment lost 12 bases and the V segment lost 9 bases, leaving 14 bases of the junction unmatched. The CDR3 spells CASEAGTPGGQFF. CDR3 nucleotides: TGTGCCAGTGAAGCCGGGACCCCGGGGGGGCAGTTCTTC.

This clonotype was picked up a small number of times. J is TRBJ2-2 and V is TRBV4-2; D not certain. The CDR3 loop spans 12 amino acids. The ends were cut back, 6 bases at V and 5 bases at J, with 7 bases in the middle. CDR1 and CDR2 from the germline V gene are LGHNA and YNFKEQ. This chain's CDR3 is CASRHPTGELFF. The CDR3 coding sequence is TGTGCCAGCAGACACCCGACCGGGGAGCTGTTTTTT.

The V and J genes are TRBV2 and TRBJ2-5, with no clear D. This CDR3 spans 14 amino acids. Trimming stripped 5 bases from V and 4 bases from J, with 14 bases between. CDR1 is SNHLY and CDR2 is FYNNEI in the germline V gene. In nucleotides, the CDR3 is TGTGCCAGCAGTCGCTCCCCACACGTAGAGACCCAGTACTTC. Amino acids: CASSRSPHVETQYF.

The chain links TRBV5-1 to TRBJ2-1, with TRBD2 identical over 14 bases. The germline V gene encodes CDR1 SGHRS and CDR2 YFSETQ. V gave up 4 bases and J gave up 4 bases; unmatched junction bases: 7. The CDR3 totals 17 residues. CDR3 in DNA: TGCGCCAGCAGCCCACCGGGACTAGCGGGGGCGTACAATGAGCAGTTCTTC. As protein: CASSPPGLAGAYNEQFF.

The V and J genes are TRBV5-1 and TRBJ2-3, with 10 bases matching TRBD2. Trimming at V came to 0 bases and at J to 1 base, leaving 2 bases not matched to a gene. The CDR3 loop spans 16 amino acids. The germline CDR1 and CDR2 sequences are SGHRS and YFSETQ. The CDR3, as DNA: TGCGCCAGCAGCTTGGCAAGCGGGGGGGGCACAGATACGCAGTATTTT. Protein sequence: CASSLASGGGTDTQYF.

The V call is TRBV7-8, the J call TRBJ2-6, with D possibly TRBD2 on 7 matching bases. CDR3 size: 19 residues. CDR1 SGHVS and CDR2 FQNEAQ come from the germline V gene. Trimming left V 1 base short and J 0 bases short, with 16 bases between. Here the CDR3 DNA reads TGTGCCAGCAGCTTAGTTGGGAAGGGAGGGGGCTCTGGGGCCAACGTCCTGACTTTC. It codes for CASSLVGKGGGSGANVLTF.